This T cell receptor beta chain was found in a study of blood T cells in healthy people across ages. In this sample, this clonotype turned up a few times. Its cognate antigen is unknown. CDR3 size: 14 residues. Germline CDR1 is DFQATT and CDR2 is SNEGSKA (reference sequence). The V end was cut by 1 base, the J end by 3 bases, with 12 bases between. Peripheral blood from each donor was collected in a volume of 8 to 10 milliliters. Samples had at least 7 million PBMCs isolated from them. Broader study findings: Naive T cell percentage showed a strong correlation with TCR beta diversity.

Next came a second PCR, run for about 6 to 11 cycles, which used a sample-barcoded 5' primer along with a J-beta primer mix. Each cDNA molecule, via a template-switch adaptor with 12 random nucleotides, was tagged. TCRdb reanalysed the 5' RACE reads using MiXCR and keeps one entry per CDR3 protein. Of roughly 1.9 million distinct CDR3 sequences listed, approximately 40% were seen once; the top ten hold roughly 23%. Sequencing was carried out using blood. This receptor was obtained from a human donor in good health. V and J are TRBV20-1 and TRBJ1-1, with a weak D call TRBD1 (6 bases). CDR3 residues: CSARGQDKDTEAFF. The DNA of the CDR3 is TGCAGTGCTAGAGGACAGGACAAAGACACTGAAGCTTTCTTT.